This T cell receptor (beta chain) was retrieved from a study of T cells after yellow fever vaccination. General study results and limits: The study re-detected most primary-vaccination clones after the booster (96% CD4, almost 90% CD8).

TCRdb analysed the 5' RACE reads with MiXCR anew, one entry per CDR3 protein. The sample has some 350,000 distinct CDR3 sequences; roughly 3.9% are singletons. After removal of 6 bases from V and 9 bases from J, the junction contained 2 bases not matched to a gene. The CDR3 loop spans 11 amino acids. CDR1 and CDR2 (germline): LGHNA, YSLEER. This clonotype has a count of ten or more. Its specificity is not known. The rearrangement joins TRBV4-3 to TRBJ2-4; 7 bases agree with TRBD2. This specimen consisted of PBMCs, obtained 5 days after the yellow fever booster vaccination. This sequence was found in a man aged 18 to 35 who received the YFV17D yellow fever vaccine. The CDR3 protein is CASRGGGIQYF. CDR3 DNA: TGCGCCAGCAGGGGGGGGGGCATTCAGTACTTC.